The 29 T cell receptor beta chains below all came from one sample that was sequenced in a study of OX40 agonist ivuxolimab in advanced cancers. The assay was immunoSEQ multiplex PCR, and TCRdb's table has in-frame clones only and misses some. The table shows more than 50,000 clones, with roughly 87% occurring only once. The specimen comprised CD4+ or CD8+ T cells sorted from blood, sampled in a trial of the OX40 agonist ivuxolimab. The origin of the receptors is an adult with an advanced solid tumor such as melanoma, head and neck, liver or kidney cancer.

There are a few counts of this clone. The chain recombines TRBV5-1 with TRBJ2-7; 8 bases align to TRBD1. CDR1 is SGHRS and CDR2 is YFSETQ in the germline V gene. The CDR3 is 14 residues long. The V gene end was trimmed by 6 bases and the J gene end by 0 bases; junction bases not matched to a gene: 5. The DNA of the CDR3 is TGCGCCAGCACCCGGGACAGGAGCTCCTACGAGCAGTACTTC. Translating it yields CASTRDRSSYEQYF. Variable domain in full (rest from reference TRBV5-1 and TRBJ2-7): KAGVTQTPRYLIKTRGQQVTLSCSPISGHRSVSWYQQTPGQGLQFLFEYFSETQRNKGNFPGRFSGRQFSNSRSEMNVSTLELGDSALYLCASTRDRSSYEQYFGPGTRLTVT.

The gene calls are TRBV5-6 and TRBJ1-1; 10 bases agree with TRBD1. The junction had 13 bases not matched to a gene; V was cut back by 6 bases and J by 5 bases. This CDR3 region has 16 residues. The germline CDR1 and CDR2 sequences are SGHDT and YYEEEE. Here the CDR3 DNA reads TGTGCCAGCAAGGTCCGGGACAGGGGTAAGGGGACTGAAGCTTTCTTT. Translation gives CASKVRDRGKGTEAFF.

The table lists this clone with a count of one. The chain links TRBV4-3 to TRBJ1-2, with 8 bases fitting TRBD1. The V gene's germline CDR1 is LGHNA and CDR2 YSLEER. Germline trimming cut 2 bases from V and 7 bases from J; bases unmatched to any gene: 6. There are 14 residues in the CDR3. CDR3 loop: CASSQQTTGAGYTF. The CDR3 nucleotides are TGCGCCAGCAGCCAACAGACGACAGGGGCTGGCTACACCTTC.

The genes are TRBV19 and TRBJ1-4; unclear D gene. The CDR3 loop spans 14 amino acids. In germline, CDR1 is LNHDA, CDR2 SQIVND (reference sequence). The ends were cut back, 5 bases at V and 0 bases at J, with 7 bases in the middle. This chain's CDR3 is CASSVLATNEKLFF. CDR3 coding DNA: TGTGCCAGTAGTGTCTTAGCAACTAATGAAAAACTGTTTTTT.

This clone was seen once. The chain is built from TRBV7-6 and TRBJ2-3, with a tentative D call TRBD2 (5 bases). V was shortened by 5 bases and J by 0 bases, with 18 bases between the two germline ends. Germline lookup yields CDR1 SGHVS and CDR2 FNYEAQ. The CDR3 extends over 17 amino acids. This CDR3 is CASSQRAQLLSTDTQYF. CDR3 DNA sequence: TGTGCCAGCAGCCAGAGGGCACAGCTACTTAGCACAGATACGCAGTATTTT.

The gene calls are TRBV5-4 and TRBJ2-1, with D possibly being TRBD2 (7 bases). CDR1 and CDR2 from the germline V gene are SGHNT and YYREEE (reference sequence). Trimming shortened V by 4 bases and J by 9 bases, and 23 bases separated the two germline ends. There are 16 residues in the CDR3. In nucleotides, the CDR3 is TGTGCCAGCAGCGCCCCCGGGGGGCAAGGATCATTTGAGCAGTTCTTC. Translated: CASSAPGGQGSFEQFF.

The chain links TRBV2 to TRBJ1-5, with D possibly being TRBD1 (6 bases). This CDR3 has 15 amino acids. CDR1 SNHLY and CDR2 FYNNEI come from the germline V gene. The V gene lost 3 bases and the J gene lost 3 bases, with 12 bases spanning the gap. This chain's CDR3 is CASSEEGVSNQPQHF. The CDR3 DNA is TGTGCCAGCAGTGAGGAGGGGGTATCCAATCAGCCCCAGCATTTT.

The chain couples TRBV10-3 to TRBJ2-5; D is ambiguous. Germline values: CDR1 ENHRY, CDR2 SYGVKD. The CDR3 contains 13 residues. With 7 bases removed from V and 5 bases from J, the gap between germline ends came to 14 bases. The CDR3 coding sequence is TGTGCCATCACCGCCGACGCGAGGGAGACCCAGTACTTC. It yields the protein CAITADARETQYF.

The chain carries TRBV10-3 and TRBJ2-7; D assignment may be TRBD1 or TRBD2 (5 bases each). Germline V gene sequence: CDR1 ENHRY, CDR2 SYGVKD. The CDR3 is 12 amino acids. V was cut by 10 bases and J by 7 bases, with 17 bases left in between. CDR3 sequence reads: CASGRDRDEQYF. Here the CDR3 DNA reads TGTGCCAGCGGAAGGGACCGCGATGAGCAGTACTTC.

This clone showed up just a few times. The chain carries TRBV29-1 and TRBJ2-5; 11 bases match TRBD2. The CDR3 is 14 residues long. The J segment lost 5 bases and the V segment lost 7 bases, leaving 9 bases of the junction unmatched. In germline, CDR1 is SQVTM, CDR2 ANQGSEA. The CDR3 loop is CSGRLAGRAETQYF. The CDR3 DNA follows: TGCAGCGGAAGACTAGCGGGAAGGGCGGAGACCCAGTACTTC.

This clone was detected a few times. CDR3 in amino acids: CAINRDGPYGYTF. CDR3 bases: TGTGCCATCAACAGGGACGGTCCCTATGGCTACACCTTC. V gene TRBV10-3 combines with J gene TRBJ1-2; the D gene is possibly TRBD1 (6 bases). Germline CDR1 ENHRY, CDR2 SYGVKD. V lost 7 bases and J lost 4, with 13 bases in between. The CDR3 totals 13 residues.

This clone was seen a few times. The V call is TRBV28, the J call TRBJ1-6; 9 bases agree with TRBD1. This CDR3 is 15 amino acids long. The germline V gene encodes CDR1 MDHEN and CDR2 SYDVKM. V was clipped by 6 bases and J by 7 bases; unmatched bases: 7. The CDR3 bases are TGTGCCAGCAGCCCCTGGGGACAGGGCAATTCACCCCTCCACTTT. Its translation is CASSPWGQGNSPLHF.

J is TRBJ1-1 and V is TRBV9; 10 positions match TRBD1. Looked up from germline, CDR1 is SGDLS and CDR2 is YYNGEE. The CDR3 spans 22 residues. The ends lost 3 bases at V and 4 bases at J; junction bases unmatched: 27. For the CDR3, the DNA is TGTGCCAGCAGCGCTCACCTCATACCTCTTCCGGGACAGGGGTGGTTCGGCACTGAAGCTTTCTTT. It specifies CASSAHLIPLPGQGWFGTEAFF. Variable domain in full (rest from reference TRBV9 and TRBJ1-1): DSGVTQTPKHLITATGQRVTLRCSPRSGDLSVYWYQQSLDQGLQFLIQYYNGEERAKGNILERFSAQQFPDLHSELNLSSLELGDSALYFCASSAHLIPLPGQGWFGTEAFFGQGTRLTVV.

V is TRBV6-6 and J is TRBJ1-1; 9 nucleotides match TRBD1. This CDR3 spans 14 amino acids. V lost 7 bases, J lost 5 bases, and 8 bases stayed unmatched. The germline V gene has CDR1 MNHNY and CDR2 SVGAGI (reference sequence). CDR3: CASKIQGALTEAFF. In DNA form, the CDR3 reads TGTGCCAGCAAGATACAGGGGGCTTTGACTGAAGCTTTCTTT.

The J gene is TRBJ2-3, the V gene TRBV5-1; D might be TRBD1 (5 bases). From germline, CDR1 is SGHRS and CDR2 YFSETQ. CDR3 length: 17 amino acids. Trimming took 0 bases from V and 2 from J, leaving 16 bases between them. DNA for the CDR3: TGCGCCAGCAGCTTGGAGGGGTACGGCGGATACACAGATACGCAGTATTTT. Translation gives CASSLEGYGGYTDTQYF.

This sequence joins TRBV4-1 and TRBJ2-7; 9 positions agree with TRBD2. This CDR3 has 17 amino acids. V shed 4 bases and J 4 bases; nucleotides not matched to a gene: 14. Germline CDR1 reads MGHRA; CDR2 reads YSYEKL. The CDR3: CASSPGSGGRRGYEQYF. The DNA for the CDR3 is TGCGCCAGCAGCCCTGGTAGCGGGGGCCGTCGGGGGTACGAGCAGTACTTC.

This rearrangement joins TRBV19 to TRBJ2-7; 9 bases are shared with TRBD2. The CDR3 has 15 amino acids. Germline CDR1 reads LNHDA; CDR2 reads SQIVND (reference sequence). V was pared by 5 bases and J by 6 bases, with 11 bases of the junction left unmatched. CDR3 sequence reads: CASSSLAGSLLEQYF. The CDR3 coding sequence is TGTGCCAGTAGTTCCCTAGCGGGGTCCCTTCTCGAGCAGTACTTC. The whole variable domain, remainder taken from reference TRBV19 and TRBJ2-7, is DGGITQSPKYLFRKEGQNVTLSCEQNLNHDAMYWYRQDPGQGLRLIYYSQIVNDFQKGDIAEGYSVSREKKESFPLTVTSAQKNPTAFYLCASSSLAGSLLEQYFGPGTRLTVT.

The chain combines TRBV5-3 with TRBJ2-5; 9 bases line up with TRBD1. TRBV5-3 is sorted into the ORF group, with uncertain function. The CDR3 is made up of 15 amino acids. V was pared by 8 bases and J by 5 bases, with 13 bases of the junction left unmatched. DNA for the CDR3: TGTGCCAGCAGCCCCCAGACAGGGGGTGGGGAGACCCAGTACTTC. Its translation is CASSPQTGGGETQYF.

Remarks on this clone: Other nucleotide sequences from this sample produce the same CDR3. This CDR3 is CASSLEGGANTEAFF. The CDR3 DNA reads as TGCGCCAGCAGCTTGGAAGGGGGCGCGAACACTGAAGCTTTCTTT. This sequence joins TRBV5-1 and TRBJ1-1, with 7 bases aligning to TRBD1. Germline CDR1 SGHRS, CDR2 YFSETQ. Trimming at V came to 0 bases and at J to 1 base, leaving 3 bases not matched to a gene. This CDR3 is built from 15 residues.

The chain employs TRBV6-6 and TRBJ2-1; tentative D call: TRBD1 (6 bases). CDR1 and CDR2 (germline): MNHNY, SVGAGI (reference sequence). This CDR3 is built from 15 residues. Trimming stripped 1 base from V and 4 bases from J, with 11 bases between. The CDR3 DNA reads TGTGCCAGCAGTTACTTGGACAGTTGGTACAATGAGCAGTTCTTC. Translated: CASSYLDSWYNEQFF.

The chain combines TRBV5-6 with TRBJ2-7; a possible D gene is TRBD1 (5 bases). Germline V gives CDR1 SGHDT, CDR2 YYEEEE. The CDR3 runs to 15 residues. Trimming cost V 4 bases and J 0 bases, with 14 bases left between them. CDR3 sequence: CASSETTVSSYEQYF. The CDR3 bases are TGTGCCAGCAGCGAGACGACAGTTAGCTCCTACGAGCAGTACTTC.

The CDR3 sequence is CAWSGGSFNQPQHF. Written as DNA, the CDR3 is TGTGCCTGGAGCGGGGGGAGTTTTAATCAGCCCCAGCATTTT. The rearrangement uses TRBV30 and TRBJ1-5, with a tentative D call TRBD1 (5 bases). Per the germline V gene, CDR1 is GTSNPN and CDR2 is SVGIG (reference sequence). CDR3 length: 14 amino acids. The V and J ends lost 3 bases and 4 bases respectively, with 13 bases between them.

The CDR3 loop reads CASSLATGNGPTDTQYF. Here the CDR3 DNA reads TGTGCCAGCAGCTTAGCGACGGGAAACGGGCCCACAGATACGCAGTATTTT. V and J are TRBV7-2 and TRBJ2-3, with a weak D call TRBD2 (5 bases). Germline loops: CDR1 SGHTA, CDR2 FQGNSA. V lost 0 bases, J lost 2 bases, and 15 bases lay in between. The length of the CDR3 is 17 residues.

V usage is TRBV9 and J usage is TRBJ1-4, with TRBD1 identical over 8 bases. Looked up from germline, CDR1 is SGDLS and CDR2 is YYNGEE. The CDR3 has 17 amino acids. Losses at the gene ends were 3 bases for V and 5 bases for J; bases not matched to a gene: 12. DNA for the CDR3: TGTGCCAGCAGCGGGAGCGGTCAGGGGGCGCTGAATGAAAAACTGTTTTTT. It codes for CASSGSGQGALNEKLFF.

The chain's CDR3 is CASSTRGRNLNTEAFF. The CDR3 DNA sequence: TGTGCCAGCAGTACCCGAGGACGCAATTTGAACACTGAAGCTTTCTTT. The chain couples TRBV28 to TRBJ1-1; D gene ambiguous. Trimming cost V 5 bases and J 0 bases, with 16 bases left between them. The CDR3 spans 16 residues. Germline lookup yields CDR1 MDHEN and CDR2 SYDVKM.

V and J are TRBV18 and TRBJ1-3; TRBD1 is a possible D gene (6 bases). Germline V gives CDR1 KGHSH, CDR2 LQKENI. Trimming removed 1 base at V and 4 bases at J, with 17 bases between. This CDR3 has 17 residues. The CDR3 DNA follows: TGTGCCAGCTCACCACTATTCGGGGGCGCAGAGGGAAACACCATATATTTT. Protein sequence: CASSPLFGGAEGNTIYF.

Here the CDR3 DNA reads TGTGCCAGCAGTTACGGGGTGAGCACTGAAGCTTTCTTT. This codes for CASSYGVSTEAFF. The chain links TRBV6-6 to TRBJ1-1; unclear D gene. This CDR3 region has 13 residues. Germline CDR1 MNHNY, CDR2 SVGAGI (reference sequence). Deletions cut 2 bases from V and 4 bases from J, with 8 bases between.

In the case of this clone: Other DNA sequences within the sample encode an identical CDR3. The gene calls are TRBV5-1 and TRBJ2-2; unclear D gene. Germline V gives CDR1 SGHRS, CDR2 YFSETQ. Trimming left V 0 bases short and J 2 bases short, with 8 bases between. This CDR3 is built from 15 residues. CDR3 in DNA: TGCGCCAGCAGCTTGGACACAGAAAACACCGGGGAGCTGTTTTTT. It encodes CASSLDTENTGELFF.

V is TRBV28 and J is TRBJ2-1; tentatively, D is TRBD2 (5 bases). Germline CDR1 reads MDHEN; CDR2 reads SYDVKM. The V end lost 4 bases, the J end lost 13 bases, and 11 bases lay between the germline ends. The CDR3 has 11 residues. CDR3: CASSSNGIQFF. The DNA for the CDR3 is TGTGCCAGCAGTTCAAACGGGATCCAGTTCTTC.